This T cell receptor beta chain stems from a study of T cell repertoires in cytomegalovirus infection. Background on the study: Signatures in public TCR beta sequences pointed to both CMV infection and matching HLA type.

This clonotype was counted at least ten times. Trimming stripped 6 bases from V and 8 bases from J, with 19 bases between. Looked up from germline, CDR1 is DFQATT and CDR2 is SNEGSKA (reference sequence). The CDR3 sequence is 14 residues long. TCRdb passed the reads through MiXCR, listing each CDR3 protein once. This sample has 65,000 to 95,000 distinct CDR3 sequences, with more than 3.5% found just once. This receptor was taken from a human donor in good health (CMV status not recorded). Some clones in this sample may be carry-over from other donors' samples. This sequence joins TRBV20-1 and TRBJ1-4, with TRBD1 as a possible D gene (5 bases). Sequenced: PBMCs. CDR3 bases: TGCAGTGCCTCGAAGACCGGGGCGTACGAAAAACTGTTTTTT. It codes for CSASKTGAYEKLFF.